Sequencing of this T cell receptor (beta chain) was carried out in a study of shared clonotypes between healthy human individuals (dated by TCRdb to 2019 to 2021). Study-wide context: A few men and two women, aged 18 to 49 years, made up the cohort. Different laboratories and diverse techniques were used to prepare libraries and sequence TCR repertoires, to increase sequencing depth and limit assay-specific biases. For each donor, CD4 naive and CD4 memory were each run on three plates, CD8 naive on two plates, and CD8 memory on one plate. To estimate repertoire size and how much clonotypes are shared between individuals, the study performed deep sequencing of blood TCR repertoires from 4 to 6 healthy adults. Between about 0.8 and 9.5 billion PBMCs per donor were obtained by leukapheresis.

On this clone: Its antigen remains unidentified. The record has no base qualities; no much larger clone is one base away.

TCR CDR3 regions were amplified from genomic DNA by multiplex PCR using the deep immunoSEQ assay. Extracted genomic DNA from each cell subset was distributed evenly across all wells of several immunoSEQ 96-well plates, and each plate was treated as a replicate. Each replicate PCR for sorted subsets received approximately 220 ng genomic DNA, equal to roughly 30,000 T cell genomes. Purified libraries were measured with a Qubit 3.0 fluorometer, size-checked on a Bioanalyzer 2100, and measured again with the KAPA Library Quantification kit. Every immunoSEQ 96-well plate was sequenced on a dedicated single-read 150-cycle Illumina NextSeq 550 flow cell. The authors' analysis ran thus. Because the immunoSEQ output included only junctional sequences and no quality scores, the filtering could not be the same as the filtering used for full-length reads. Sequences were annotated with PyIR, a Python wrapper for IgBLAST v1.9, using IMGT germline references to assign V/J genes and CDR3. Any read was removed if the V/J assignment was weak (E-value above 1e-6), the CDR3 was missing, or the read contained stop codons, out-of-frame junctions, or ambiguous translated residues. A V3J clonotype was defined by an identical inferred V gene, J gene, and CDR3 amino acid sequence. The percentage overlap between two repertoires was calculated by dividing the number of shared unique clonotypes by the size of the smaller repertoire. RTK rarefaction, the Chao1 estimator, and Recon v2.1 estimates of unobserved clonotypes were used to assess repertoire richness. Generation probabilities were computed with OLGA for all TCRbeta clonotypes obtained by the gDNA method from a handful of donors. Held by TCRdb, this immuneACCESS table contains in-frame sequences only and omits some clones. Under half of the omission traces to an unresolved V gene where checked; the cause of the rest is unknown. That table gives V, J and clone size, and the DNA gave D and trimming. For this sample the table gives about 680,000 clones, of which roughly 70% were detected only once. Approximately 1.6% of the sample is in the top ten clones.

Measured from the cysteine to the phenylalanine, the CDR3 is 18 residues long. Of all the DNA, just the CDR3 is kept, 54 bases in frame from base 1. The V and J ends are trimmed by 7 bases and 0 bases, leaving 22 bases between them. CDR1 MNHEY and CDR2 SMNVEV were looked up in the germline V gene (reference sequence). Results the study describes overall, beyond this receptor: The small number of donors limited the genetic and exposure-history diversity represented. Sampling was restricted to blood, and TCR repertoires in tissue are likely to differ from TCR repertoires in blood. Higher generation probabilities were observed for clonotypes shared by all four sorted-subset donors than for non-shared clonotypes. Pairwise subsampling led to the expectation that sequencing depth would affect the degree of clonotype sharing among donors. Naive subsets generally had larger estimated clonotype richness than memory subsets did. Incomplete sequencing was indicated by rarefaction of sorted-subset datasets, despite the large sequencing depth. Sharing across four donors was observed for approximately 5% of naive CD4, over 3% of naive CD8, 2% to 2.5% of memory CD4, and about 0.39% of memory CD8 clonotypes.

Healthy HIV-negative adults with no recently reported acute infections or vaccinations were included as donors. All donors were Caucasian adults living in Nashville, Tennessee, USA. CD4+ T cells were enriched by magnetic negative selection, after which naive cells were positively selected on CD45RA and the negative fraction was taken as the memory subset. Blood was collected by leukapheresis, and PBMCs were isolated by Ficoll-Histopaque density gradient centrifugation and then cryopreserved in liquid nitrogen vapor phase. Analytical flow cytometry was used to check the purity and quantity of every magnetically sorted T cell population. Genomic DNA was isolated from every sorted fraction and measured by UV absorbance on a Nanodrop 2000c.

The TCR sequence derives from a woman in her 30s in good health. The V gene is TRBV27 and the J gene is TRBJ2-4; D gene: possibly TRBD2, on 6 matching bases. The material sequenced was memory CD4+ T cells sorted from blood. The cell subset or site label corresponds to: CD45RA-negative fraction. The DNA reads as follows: TGTGCCAGCATGATAGGACGGGGAGGACCCCTAGCCAAAAACATTCAGTACTTC. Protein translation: CASMIGRGGPLAKNIQYF.